This TCR beta chain was profiled in a study of T cells in Graves' hyperthyroidism and ophthalmopathy. Notes on the study in general: Blood shared most expanded thyroid clonotypes above 0.001.

Amplification targeted TCR beta CDR3 regions from RNA transcripts. A first-round RT-PCR of the TCR CDR3 used the HTBI primer set. A single record per CDR3 protein comes from TCRdb applying MiXCR to the multiplex PCR reads. The sample gives 300,000 to 450,000 distinct CDR3 sequences, 14% to 15% of which show up once; 32% is in the top ten. Trimming stripped 1 base from V and 3 bases from J, with 11 bases between. The germline gives CDR1 SGHKS, CDR2 YYEKEE (reference sequence). The CDR3 extends over 14 amino acids. Comment on this clonotype: The antigen is unknown.

This TCR was recovered from a woman in her twenties or thirties with Graves' hyperthyroidism. V is TRBV5-5 and J is TRBJ2-7, with D unresolved. The sequenced material came from blood. The CDR3 is CASSLFAGNYEQYF. CDR3 coding DNA: TGTGCCAGCAGCTTGTTTGCAGGAAACTACGAGCAGTACTTC.